Below, one T cell receptor (beta chain) is given with its context. As yet, its antigen is unknown. Using unique molecular identifiers, the investigators prepared the TCRbeta library. TCRdb re-called the PCR reads through MiXCR, storing one row per CDR3 protein. The sample carries roughly 98,000 distinct CDR3 sequences, about 14% recorded once. The CDR3 has 16 amino acids. Trimming removed 3 bases from V and 4 bases from J, with 16 bases in between. Per the germline V gene, CDR1 is SGHTA and CDR2 is FQGNSA. This specimen comes from a study of T-cell reconstitution after alpha-beta-depleted transplantation in children. Broader study findings: Expanded graft clones numbering several hundred reportedly gave rise to alpha-beta T cells about two months after transplant. Most T-cell counts and diversity one year after the transplant came from T cells that were newly produced.

V gene TRBV7-2 combines with J gene TRBJ1-3; D gene ambiguous. This specimen consisted of PBMCs, mostly from graft donor cells, obtained 180 days after TCRalphabeta/CD19-depleted stem cell transplant. The receptor was derived from a male patient aged 2 to 10 who had a stem cell transplant for acute lymphoblastic leukemia, so the T cells may come from the graft donor. The CDR3 DNA is TGTGCCAGCAGCTTCCCGACCCTGAATCGGGGAAACACCATATATTTT. Its translation is CASSFPTLNRGNTIYF. The full variable domain, its missing parts supplied by reference TRBV7-2 and TRBJ1-3, is GAGVSQSPSNKVTEKGKDVELRCDPISGHTALYWYRQSLGQGLEFLIYFQGNSAPDKSGLPSDRFSAERTGGSVSTLTIQRTQQEDSAVYLCASSFPTLNRGNTIYFGEGSWLTVV.